This entry lists 26 T cell receptor beta chains sequenced from one sample in a study of T cell repertoires in cytomegalovirus infection. No cognate antigen is known for these TCRs. TCRdb reprocessed the reads with MiXCR, giving one entry per CDR3 protein. The sample carries tens of thousands of distinct CDR3 sequences, around 18% recorded once. Sequenced material: CD8+ T cells from cultured PBMCs, taken from culture after CMV antigen stimulation. Receptors originate from a human donor in good health (CMV status not recorded). Some clones in this sample may be carry-over from other donors' samples.

The V and J genes are TRBV11-2 and TRBJ2-2, with D perhaps assigned TRBD1 or TRBD2 (6 bases each). CDR1 and CDR2 from the germline V gene are SGHAT and FQNNGV. Between the trimmed V and J ends, which lost 0 bases and 5 bases, there was a span of 13 bases. The CDR3 has 16 amino acids. The CDR3 loop is CASSLELGGGTGELFF. The CDR3 region has the DNA TGTGCCAGCAGCTTAGAATTAGGAGGGGGGACCGGGGAGCTGTTTTTT.

This clonotype was detected only a few times. The chain combines TRBV4-3 with TRBJ2-7; a possible D gene is TRBD1 (5 bases). Trimming cost V 4 bases and J 3 bases, with 19 bases left between them. CDR3 size: 16 residues. Germline V gives CDR1 LGHNA, CDR2 YSLEER. The CDR3 DNA reads as TGCGCCAGCAGCCCTTCCTCGGCAGGGCCGAGCTACGAGCAGTACTTC. This encodes CASSPSSAGPSYEQYF.

The rearrangement joins TRBV30 to TRBJ1-5, with D possibly TRBD1 on 5 matching bases. Trimming took 4 bases from V and 0 from J, leaving 10 bases between them. The CDR3 sequence is 14 residues long. The germline V gene encodes CDR1 GTSNPN and CDR2 SVGIG (reference sequence). CDR3 nucleotides: TGTGCCTGGAATGCAGGGAGTAGCAATCAGCCCCAGCATTTT. This translates into CAWNAGSSNQPQHF.

This clonotype has at least ten counts. The chain uses TRBV20-1 and TRBJ2-7, with D possibly being TRBD1 or TRBD2 (6 bases each). Germline-derived CDR1 and CDR2 are DFQATT and SNEGSKA (reference sequence). V lost 1 base, J lost 5 bases, and 15 bases lay in between. The CDR3 is 14 amino acids. In DNA form, the CDR3 reads TGCAGTGCTAGAGTTCGAGGGGGGCTAGACGAGCAGTACTTC. It specifies CSARVRGGLDEQYF.

This clonotype was seen a handful of times. This chain links TRBV15 with TRBJ2-5; 8 nucleotides match TRBD2. The CDR3 has 14 residues. The V gene's germline CDR1 is LNHNV and CDR2 YYDKDF (reference sequence). Trimming removed 5 bases from V and 2 bases from J; junction bases left unmatched: 4. CDR3 sequence (DNA): TGTGCCACCAGCTACCAGCGGGGGCAAGAGACCCAGTACTTC. Translation: CATSYQRGQETQYF.

The chain uses TRBV11-2 and TRBJ2-1; 13 bases match TRBD2. Germline V gives CDR1 SGHAT, CDR2 FQNNGV. The CDR3 has 14 amino acids. V dropped 8 bases and J dropped 7; count of bases not matched to a gene: 5. The CDR3 spells CASGGLAGRNEQFF. CDR3 nucleotide sequence: TGTGCCAGCGGGGGACTAGCGGGACGGAATGAGCAGTTCTTC.

There are many counts of this clonotype. The chain employs TRBV6-1 and TRBJ1-1; D is ambiguous. Germline lookup yields CDR1 MNHNS and CDR2 SASEGT. CDR3 length equals 13 residues. V was cut by 2 bases and J by 2 bases, with 6 bases left in between. CDR3 sequence (DNA): TGTGCCAGCAGTGAAAGGGATAACACTGAAGCTTTCTTT. This gives the protein CASSERDNTEAFF.

The J gene is TRBJ2-7, the V gene TRBV27, with D perhaps assigned TRBD1 or TRBD2 (5 bases each). This CDR3 has 12 residues. V lost 6 bases and J lost 4, with 10 bases in between. Germline values: CDR1 MNHEY, CDR2 SMNVEV (reference sequence). CDR3 sequence: CASRNEGYEQYF. The CDR3 nucleotides read TGTGCCAGCAGAAACGAGGGGTACGAGCAGTACTTC.

The rearrangement joins TRBV6-2 or TRBV6-3 to TRBJ2-3, with 13 bases identical to TRBD2. The CDR3 is 18 amino acids. V shed 2 bases and J 2 bases; nucleotides not matched to a gene: 7. The germline gives CDR1 MNHEY, CDR2 SVGEGT. The CDR3, as DNA: TGTGCCAGCAGTTACCCACGGACTAGCGGGAGACCCACAGATACGCAGTATTTT. As protein: CASSYPRTSGRPTDTQYF.

This clonotype was seen a handful of times. The J gene is TRBJ2-1, the V gene TRBV27; D is possibly TRBD1 (7 bases). CDR3 size: 13 residues. CDR1 MNHEY and CDR2 SMNVEV come from the germline V gene (reference sequence). The germline V and J ends were trimmed by 3 bases and 10 bases, with 13 bases remaining between them. CDR3 region: CASSFKGAGEQFF. The CDR3 coding sequence is TGTGCCAGCAGTTTCAAGGGGGCGGGGGAGCAGTTCTTC.

The chain uses TRBV12-3 or TRBV12-4 and TRBJ1-2, with TRBD1 matching 7 bases. The CDR3 totals 12 residues. The ends lost 3 bases at V and 7 bases at J; junction bases unmatched: 2. CDR3 sequence: CASSFYRGGYTF. In nucleotides, the CDR3 is TGTGCCAGCAGTTTCTACAGGGGTGGCTACACCTTC.

The CDR3 spells CAIIAGDNYNEQFF. CDR3 bases: TGTGCCATCATAGCGGGAGACAACTACAATGAGCAGTTCTTC. This chain joins TRBV7-6 and TRBJ2-1; 9 bases match TRBD2. Losses at the gene ends were 10 bases for V and 3 bases for J; bases not matched to a gene: 7. Germline V gives CDR1 SGHVS, CDR2 FNYEAQ. CDR3 length: 14 residues.

This clonotype appeared many times. The rearrangement uses TRBV6-1 and TRBJ1-2; possible D gene TRBD1, 5 bases. Between the trimmed V and J ends, which lost 6 bases and 7 bases, there was a span of 12 bases. This CDR3 spans 12 amino acids. Germline V gene lookup returns CDR1 MNHNS and CDR2 SASEGT. The CDR3 bases are TGTGCCAGCAGAGAATCGCAGGGTGGCTACACCTTC. Its protein is CASRESQGGYTF.

This clonotype showed up just a few times. V gene TRBV9 combines with J gene TRBJ1-2; possible D gene TRBD1, 5 bases. The CDR3 extends over 16 amino acids. The V end lost 4 bases, the J end lost 3 bases, and 19 bases lay between the germline ends. Germline CDR1 is SGDLS and CDR2 is YYNGEE. CDR3 loop: CASSQVGGLGDYGYTF. DNA of the CDR3: TGTGCCAGCAGCCAAGTGGGAGGCTTGGGGGACTATGGCTACACCTTC.

This clonotype was counted ten times or more. This chain joins TRBV6-1 and TRBJ2-1; TRBD1 matches 9 bases. The trim removed 0 bases at V and 4 bases at J, leaving 10 bases unmatched. The V gene's germline CDR1 is MNHNS and CDR2 SASEGT. The CDR3 consists of 18 residues. This CDR3 reads CASSEALPGQGFYNEQFF. The DNA of the CDR3 is TGTGCCAGCAGTGAAGCTCTTCCGGGACAGGGTTTTTACAATGAGCAGTTCTTC.

This clonotype was counted many times. This chain joins TRBV11-2 and TRBJ2-1, with 9 bases lining up with TRBD2. V was pared by 2 bases and J by 4 bases, with 6 bases of the junction left unmatched. The length of the CDR3 is 16 residues. Looked up from germline, CDR1 is SGHAT and CDR2 is FQNNGV. CDR3 region: CASSLSRLAGYNEQFF. For the CDR3, the DNA is TGTGCCAGCAGCTTATCTCGGCTAGCGGGGTACAATGAGCAGTTCTTC. The variable domain in full, completed from reference TRBV11-2 and TRBJ2-1, reads EAGVAQSPRYKIIEKRQSVAFWCNPISGHATLYWYQQILGQGPKLLIQFQNNGVVDDSQLPKDRFSAERLKGVDSTLKIQPAKLEDSAVYLCASSLSRLAGYNEQFFGPGTRLTVL.

This clonotype has at least ten counts. This chain joins TRBV7-2 and TRBJ2-3, with 10 bases fitting TRBD2. CDR3 length: 16 amino acids. V shed 2 bases and J 3 bases; nucleotides not matched to a gene: 5. The V gene's germline CDR1 is SGHTA and CDR2 FQGNSA. Here the CDR3 DNA reads TGTGCCAGCAGCTTATTACTAGCGGGGCTGACAGATACGCAGTATTTT. It codes for CASSLLLAGLTDTQYF. Full variable domain (rest looked up from reference TRBV7-2 and TRBJ2-3): GAGVSQSPSNKVTEKGKDVELRCDPISGHTALYWYRQSLGQGLEFLIYFQGNSAPDKSGLPSDRFSAERTGGSVSTLTIQRTQQEDSAVYLCASSLLLAGLTDTQYFGPGTRLTVL.

This clonotype was seen more than once but under ten times. The chain combines TRBV6-2 or TRBV6-3 with TRBJ2-2; D might be TRBD2 (6 bases). Germline values: CDR1 MNHEY, CDR2 SVGEGT. CDR3 size: 12 residues. Trimming removed 3 bases at V and 7 bases at J, with 6 bases between. The CDR3 bases are TGTGCCAGCAGTTATAGCGGCGGGGAGCTGTTTTTT. Translating it yields CASSYSGGELFF.

This clonotype ranks as medium-sized. The rearrangement joins TRBV6-5 to TRBJ2-4, with D tentatively TRBD1 (5 bases). Germline V CDR1 and CDR2: MNHEY, SVGAGI. With 5 bases removed from V and 1 base from J, the gap between germline ends came to 12 bases. CDR3 size: 15 residues. CDR3 sequence: CASSMGPAAKNIQYF. The CDR3 DNA reads as TGTGCCAGCAGTATGGGGCCGGCGGCCAAAAACATTCAGTACTTC.

V is TRBV28 and J is TRBJ2-5; D might be TRBD1 or TRBD2, each matching 7 bases. The germline V gene encodes CDR1 MDHEN and CDR2 SYDVKM. The CDR3 covers 21 residues. V was shortened by 7 bases and J by 1 base, with 34 bases between the two germline ends. The chain's CDR3 is CASIPRAGTVEGGGVQETQYF. The DNA of the CDR3 is TGTGCCAGCATCCCAAGAGCCGGGACAGTCGAAGGGGGGGGGGTCCAAGAGACCCAGTACTTC.

This clonotype was detected only a few times. The chain is built from TRBV3-1 and TRBJ2-1; D perhaps matches TRBD1 (6 bases). This CDR3 spans 16 amino acids. CDR1 and CDR2 from the germline V gene are LGHDT and YNNKEL (reference sequence). Trimming pared 4 bases from V and 8 bases from J, leaving 21 bases between. The CDR3 is CASSPAGNRVRDEQFF. CDR3 coding DNA: TGTGCCAGCAGCCCCGCCGGAAACAGGGTCAGGGATGAGCAGTTCTTC.

This clonotype was detected ten times or more. V gene TRBV19 combines with J gene TRBJ1-5; D is perhaps TRBD1 (5 bases). The CDR3 is 16 amino acids. The germline gives CDR1 LNHDA, CDR2 SQIVND (reference sequence). V gave up 1 base and J gave up 4 bases, with 14 bases separating them. This chain's CDR3 is CASSIVSTAVNQPQHF. For the CDR3, the DNA is TGTGCCAGTAGTATAGTTTCGACAGCCGTAAATCAGCCCCAGCATTTT.

V and J are TRBV11-3 and TRBJ2-3, with 12 bases matching TRBD2. Per the germline V gene, CDR1 is SGHNT and CDR2 is YENEEA. V shed 5 bases and J 1 base; nucleotides not matched to a gene: 13. The CDR3 totals 19 residues. For the CDR3, the DNA is TGTGCCAGCAGCCCGCGACTAGCGGGGGAGTTACTACGCACAGATACGCAGTATTTT. Translating gives CASSPRLAGELLRTDTQYF. The full variable domain, its missing parts supplied by reference TRBV11-3 and TRBJ2-3, is EAGVVQSPRYKIIEKKQPVAFWCNPISGHNTLYWYLQNLGQGPELLIRYENEEAVDDSQLPKDRFSAERLKGVDSTLKIQPAELGDSAVYLCASSPRLAGELLRTDTQYFGPGTRLTVL.

This clonotype came up many times. This chain joins TRBV30 and TRBJ1-5, with 10 nucleotides matching TRBD1. The CDR3 spans 19 residues. The V gene's germline CDR1 is GTSNPN and CDR2 SVGIG (reference sequence). V shed 0 bases and J 5 bases; nucleotides not matched to a gene: 16. CDR3 region: CAWSVGILTGGYLDQPQHF. CDR3 nucleotides: TGTGCCTGGAGTGTAGGGATCTTGACAGGGGGCTATCTCGATCAGCCCCAGCATTTT.

This clonotype showed up many times. The chain recombines TRBV27 with TRBJ2-1; tentatively, D is TRBD2 (5 bases). V lost 4 bases to trimming and J lost 0 bases, with 13 bases between them. The CDR3 totals 16 residues. The germline V gene encodes CDR1 MNHEY and CDR2 SMNVEV (reference sequence). CDR3 coding DNA: TGTGCCAGCAGTTCACCTCTAGCTAGCTCCTACAATGAGCAGTTCTTC. This sequence encodes CASSSPLASSYNEQFF.

In this sample, this clonotype turned up a few times. The rearrangement uses TRBV2 and TRBJ2-7; TRBD2 matches at 8 bases. Germline-derived CDR1 and CDR2 are SNHLY and FYNNEI. Trimming took 0 bases from V and 3 from J; bases not matched to a gene: 7. The CDR3 sequence is 16 residues long. In DNA, the CDR3 is TGTGCCAGCAGTGAAGCGCCAGCGGGAGCTCTCTACGAGCAGTACTTC. Protein sequence: CASSEAPAGALYEQYF.